This T cell receptor beta chain was retrieved from a study of OX40 agonist ivuxolimab in advanced cancers. V shed 1 base and J shed 7 bases, with 5 bases lying between them. Germline CDR1 SGHAT, CDR2 FQNNGV. This CDR3 is 12 amino acids long. Data came from immunoSEQ multiplex PCR; TCRdb stores just in-frame clones and leaves some out. The sample has around 60,000 clones; over 75% are singletons. In its sample, this clone was seen a few times. This chain joins TRBV11-2 and TRBJ1-5; D gene ambiguous. Sequencing used CD4+ or CD8+ T cells sorted from blood, obtained in a trial of the OX40 agonist ivuxolimab. The TCR originated in an adult with an advanced solid tumor such as melanoma, head and neck, liver or kidney cancer. The CDR3: CASSLGAQPQHF. The CDR3 DNA sequence: TGTGCCAGCAGCTTAGGAGCGCAGCCCCAGCATTTT.